The 2 T cell receptor beta chains below come from one sample, sequenced in a study of identical twins. TCRdb reprocessed the 5' RACE reads with MiXCR, giving one entry per CDR3 protein. The sample includes about 210,000 distinct CDR3 sequences, approximately 9% of them seen just once. The specimen sequenced was memory (CD45RO+) T cells sorted from blood. The receptors shown here come from a woman under 30 in good health.

This clonotype was picked up a small number of times. The genes are TRBV5-6 and TRBJ2-7, with D perhaps matching TRBD2 (5 bases). V was cut by 0 bases and J by 5 bases, with 12 bases left in between. The CDR3 totals 14 residues. Germline loops: CDR1 SGHDT, CDR2 YYEEEE. The CDR3 reads CASSLVSGSDEQYF. CDR3 DNA: TGTGCCAGCAGCTTGGTCTCGGGAAGCGACGAGCAGTACTTC.

This clonotype was seen a handful of times. J is TRBJ2-5 and V is TRBV7-9, with 8 positions matching TRBD2. CDR1 is SEHNR and CDR2 is FQNEAQ in the germline V gene (reference sequence). The J segment lost 5 bases and the V segment lost 0 bases, leaving 8 bases of the junction unmatched. The CDR3 length is 16 residues. The CDR3 DNA sequence: TGTGCCAGCAGCTTAGCCACTAGCGGAGGGGGGGAGACCCAGTACTTC. Translation: CASSLATSGGGETQYF.